A single sample gave rise to the 12 T cell receptor beta chains below, sequenced in a study of graft-versus-host responses after intestinal transplantation. Libraries were prepared by immunoSEQ multiplex PCR; TCRdb keeps only in-frame clonotypes and omits some of them. This table has roughly 100,000 clones, over 75% appearing once. Antigens for these TCRs are unknown. The material sequenced was unstimulated CD4+ T cells sorted from spleen or lymph node cells, taken before intestinal transplant. These receptors were taken from a human donor who received an intestinal transplant.

This clone has only a few counts. The junction departs from the called germline gene at one end, perhaps through a read error. This chain joins TRBV7-9 and TRBJ2-1, with 12 bases fitting TRBD2. Germline assignment: CDR1 SEHNR and CDR2 FQNEAQ (reference sequence). CDR3 size: 14 residues. The CDR3 DNA is TGTGCCAGCAGCCTAGCGGGAGGGGGAAATGAGCAGTTCTTC. Translation: CASSLAGGGNEQFF.

The V call is TRBV6-1, the J call TRBJ2-5, with D possibly matching TRBD2 (7 bases). CDR3 length: 13 residues. With 8 bases removed from V and 4 bases from J, the gap between germline ends came to 14 bases. Germline V gene sequence: CDR1 MNHNS, CDR2 SASEGT. Written as DNA, the CDR3 is TGTGCCAGCGCCTCGGGGGGCATAGAGACCCAGTACTTC. Translation: CASASGGIETQYF.

The chain is built from TRBV18 and TRBJ1-2; 10 bases line up with TRBD1. The V segment lost 5 bases and the J segment 8 bases; nucleotides outside the gene matches: 2. Germline-derived CDR1 and CDR2 are KGHSH and LQKENI. The CDR3 contains 12 residues. The CDR3 DNA sequence: TGTGCCAGCTCAACGACAGGGGGCGGCTACACCTTC. Protein product: CASSTTGGGYTF. Filled out from reference TRBV18 and TRBJ1-2, the complete variable domain reads NAGVMQNPRHLVRRRGQEARLRCSPMKGHSHVYWYRQLPEEGLKFMVYLQKENIIDESGMPKERFSAEFPKEGPSILRIQQVVRGDSAAYFCASSTTGGGYTFGSGTRLTVV.

The rearrangement uses TRBV29-1 and TRBJ1-5, with 9 bases matching TRBD1. Germline trimming cut 8 bases from V and 1 base from J; bases unmatched to any gene: 18. The CDR3 has 18 amino acids. CDR1 and CDR2 (germline): SQVTM, ANQGSEA. For the CDR3, the DNA is TGCAGCCAATACCGACGGGACAGGGTACCAAAAAGCAATCAGCCCCAGCATTTT. Translation: CSQYRRDRVPKSNQPQHF.

CDR3 residues: CASSKGQGVHEQYF. CDR3 DNA sequence: TGTGCCAGCAGCAAGGGACAGGGAGTCCACGAGCAGTACTTC. This sequence joins TRBV9 and TRBJ2-7; TRBD1 matches at 9 bases. Germline V gene sequence: CDR1 SGDLS, CDR2 YYNGEE. The CDR3 loop spans 14 amino acids. With V trimmed by 4 bases and J by 5 bases, 7 bases remained unmatched. Full variable domain (missing parts from reference TRBV9 and TRBJ2-7): DSGVTQTPKHLITATGQRVTLRCSPRSGDLSVYWYQQSLDQGLQFLIQYYNGEERAKGNILERFSAQQFPDLHSELNLSSLELGDSALYFCASSKGQGVHEQYFGPGTRLTVT.

The V call is TRBV10-3, the J call TRBJ2-5, with TRBD2 matching 14 bases. The CDR3 runs to 15 residues. Germline CDR1 reads ENHRY; CDR2 reads SYGVKD. V lost 7 bases and J lost 11; bases outside the gene matches: 12. The CDR3 sequence: CAITPGLAGEGQQYF. CDR3 sequence (DNA): TGTGCCATCACTCCGGGACTAGCGGGAGAAGGCCAGCAGTACTTC.

This rearrangement joins TRBV27 to TRBJ2-7; D may be TRBD1 or TRBD2 (6 bases each). Trimming cost V 6 bases and J 6 bases, with 21 bases left between them. Looked up from germline, CDR1 is MNHEY and CDR2 is SMNVEV (reference sequence). There are 15 residues in the CDR3. This chain's CDR3 is CASSPHTGRQTEQYF. CDR3 coding DNA: TGTGCCAGCAGCCCCCATACAGGGAGGCAGACCGAGCAGTACTTC.

The rearrangement links TRBV5-1 to TRBJ2-3; 14 nucleotides align to TRBD2. In germline, CDR1 is SGHRS, CDR2 YFSETQ. The CDR3 consists of 14 residues. V was pared by 5 bases and J by 4 bases, with 0 bases of the junction left unmatched. The CDR3 sequence: CASRTSGGADTQYF. The CDR3 DNA is TGCGCCAGCAGGACTAGCGGGGGGGCAGATACGCAGTATTTT.

The CDR3 is CASSPPQRGYEQYF. As DNA, the CDR3 is TGTGCCAGCAGTCCCCCCCAACGCGGCTACGAGCAGTACTTC. The genes are TRBV28 and TRBJ2-7; D remains unclear. This CDR3 region has 14 residues. Germline CDR1 and CDR2: MDHEN and SYDVKM. The ends were cut back, 5 bases at V and 3 bases at J, with 14 bases in the middle.

The chain carries TRBV19 and TRBJ2-4, with TRBD1 as a possible D gene (7 bases). Germline V CDR1 and CDR2: LNHDA, SQIVND (reference sequence). The CDR3 is made up of 17 amino acids. V was pared by 10 bases and J by 1 base, with 23 bases between. In nucleotides, the CDR3 is TGTGCCACCCGGGACAGCGCGGGGTTCAGCGCCAAAAACATTCAGTACTTC. Amino acid sequence: CATRDSAGFSAKNIQYF.

This clone has a single count. V gene TRBV7-7 combines with J gene TRBJ2-5; TRBD1 aligns across 8 bases. Germline V gene data show CDR1 as SSHAT and CDR2 as FNYEAQ (reference sequence). CDR3 length equals 15 residues. V lost 6 bases to trimming and J lost 1 base; unmatched junction nucleotides: 7. CDR3 loop: CASSSGQGSQETQYF. CDR3 sequence (DNA): TGTGCCAGCAGTTCTGGACAGGGCTCCCAAGAGACCCAGTACTTC. Filled out from reference TRBV7-7 and TRBJ2-5, the complete variable domain reads GAGVSQSPRYKVTKRGQDVTLRCDPISSHATLYWYQQALGQGPEFLTYFNYEAQPDKSGLPSDRFSAERPEGSISTLTIQRTEQRDSAMYRCASSSGQGSQETQYFGPGTRLLVL.

The chain carries TRBV5-4 and TRBJ1-2; TRBD1 matches 7 bases. The CDR3 loop spans 15 amino acids. The V gene end was trimmed by 0 bases and the J gene end by 4 bases; junction bases not matched to a gene: 6. CDR1 SGHNT and CDR2 YYREEE come from the germline V gene (reference sequence). For the CDR3, the DNA is TGTGCCAGCAGCTTGGGAGGGACAGAAGGCTATGGCTACACCTTC. This translates into CASSLGGTEGYGYTF.